These 11 T cell receptor beta chains were all obtained from the same sample, sequenced in a study of T cell responses to AZD1222 COVID-19 vaccine. TCRdb's table, derived via immunoSEQ multiplex PCR, lists solely in-frame clones and lacks some. Of 150,000 or so clones listed, nearly 95% are singletons. The source material was peripheral blood, sampled 28 days after the second AZD1222 dose. These receptors all stem from an adult who received the AZD1222 COVID-19 vaccine.

The chain carries TRBV11-2 and TRBJ2-2; D is uncertain. In germline, CDR1 is SGHAT, CDR2 FQNNGV. The CDR3 has 12 amino acids. With 2 bases removed from V and 6 bases from J, the gap between germline ends came to 4 bases. The CDR3, as DNA: TGTGCCAGCAGCTTATCTGCCGGGGAGCTGTTTTTT. It specifies CASSLSAGELFF.

This clone was detected only a few times. The J gene is TRBJ1-1, the V gene TRBV6-2 or TRBV6-3, with D perhaps TRBD1 (5 bases). CDR3 length: 15 amino acids. Between the trimmed V and J ends, which lost 2 bases and 1 base, there was a span of 11 bases. CDR1 MNHEY and CDR2 SVGEGT come from the germline V gene. CDR3 sequence (DNA): TGTGCCAGCAGTTACCCAATTACAGGGAACACTGAAGCTTTCTTT. It encodes CASSYPITGNTEAFF.

With respect to this clone: Other nucleotide sequences from this sample produce the same CDR3. The J gene is TRBJ2-3, the V gene TRBV5-1; 8 bases match TRBD2. Germline V gene sequence: CDR1 SGHRS, CDR2 YFSETQ. J was trimmed by 6 bases and V by 2 bases; bases with no gene match: 5. The CDR3 sequence is 14 residues long. The CDR3 reads CASSLSGGTDTQYF. CDR3 nucleotides: TGCGCCAGCAGCTTAAGCGGGGGAACGGATACGCAGTATTTT.

V and J are TRBV11-3 and TRBJ1-2; TRBD1 might be the D (6 bases). Trimming pared 5 bases from V and 8 bases from J, leaving 15 bases between. The germline gives CDR1 SGHNT, CDR2 YENEEA. The CDR3 spans 13 residues. CDR3 nucleotide sequence: TGTGCCAGCAGCAACCCCGGCGGGGGCGGCTACACCTTC. Translation: CASSNPGGGGYTF.

As for this clone: An end of the junction differs from the germline gene, which may be a read error. This chain joins TRBV28 and TRBJ1-5; a possible D gene is TRBD1 (5 bases). The CDR3 is 15 amino acids. Germline lookup yields CDR1 MDHEN and CDR2 SYDVKM. The CDR3 coding sequence is TGTGCCAGTAGTTGGGGGTCTCTTTTCAATCAGCCCCAGCATTTT. Translation gives CASSWGSLFNQPQHF.

This clone was observed a single time. The chain employs TRBV9 and TRBJ2-3; no reliable D call. The V and J ends lost 4 bases and 3 bases respectively, with 6 bases between them. Looked up from germline, CDR1 is SGDLS and CDR2 is YYNGEE. CDR3 size: 12 residues. The DNA for the CDR3 is TGTGCCAGCAGCCCCACTACAGATACGCAGTATTTT. Its translation: CASSPTTDTQYF.

The V and J genes are TRBV3-1 (or the pseudogene TRBV3-2) and TRBJ1-1, with 7 positions matching TRBD1. The CDR3 length is 14 residues. The trim removed 3 bases at V and 11 bases at J, leaving 12 bases unmatched. The V gene's germline CDR1 is LGHDT and CDR2 YNNKEL (reference sequence). In nucleotides, the CDR3 is TGTGCCAGCAGCCAGGCTCGAGGGGGCGTCGGGGCTTTCTTT. Its translation is CASSQARGGVGAFF.

The sample holds one count of this clone. This rearrangement joins TRBV6-6 to TRBJ1-4; no clear D gene. There are 15 residues in the CDR3. V lost 4 bases, J lost 5 bases, and 14 bases lay in between. Looked up from germline, CDR1 is MNHNY and CDR2 is SVGAGI (reference sequence). CDR3 DNA sequence: TGTGCCAGCAGTTTTGGCCTGGACCCCAATGAAAAACTGTTTTTT. Encoded protein: CASSFGLDPNEKLFF.

The chain uses TRBV15 and TRBJ2-7; TRBD2 aligns across 7 bases. Looked up from germline, CDR1 is LNHNV and CDR2 is YYDKDF (reference sequence). V trimming: 7 bases; J trimming: 0 bases; junction bases outside the gene matches: 6. The CDR3 is made up of 14 amino acids. CDR3 residues: CATKSGDSSYEQYF. The CDR3 DNA sequence: TGTGCCACCAAGAGCGGGGATTCCTCCTACGAGCAGTACTTC.

The V gene is TRBV5-6, the J gene TRBJ2-1, with D maybe TRBD2 (5 bases). The V gene's germline CDR1 is SGHDT and CDR2 YYEEEE. Trimming took off 0 bases at V and 1 base at J, with 8 bases between the two ends. The CDR3 covers 15 residues. Written as DNA, the CDR3 is TGTGCCAGCAGCTTGGTGGCGGGTTCCTACAATGAGCAGTTCTTC. Amino acids: CASSLVAGSYNEQFF.

This clone came up once. V gene TRBV2 combines with J gene TRBJ1-5; D remains unclear. Germline CDR1 is SNHLY and CDR2 is FYNNEI. The V end was cut by 2 bases, the J end by 0 bases, with 5 bases between. This CDR3 has 14 residues. In DNA, the CDR3 is TGTGCCAGCAGTGAACTGTATAGCAATCAGCCCCAGCATTTT. It codes for CASSELYSNQPQHF.